This T cell receptor (beta chain) was observed in a study of blood T cell repertoires in COVID-19. Across the whole study: Researchers got acute and convalescent COVID-19 samples from the United States, Italy and Spain. T cells, B-cell-depleted T cells, or PBMCs provided the cDNA or gDNA that served as material.

In the original workflow: Amplification with reference gene primers provided the estimates of nucleated cell counts. This table comes from immunoSEQ multiplex PCR, and its TCRdb copy is limited to in-frame clones, with some not included. From that table come the V and J calls and clone size; the DNA was used to work out D and trimming. The data hold more than 200,000 clones, with around 88% observed a single time. The CDR3 totals 14 residues. Germline values: CDR1 ENHRY, CDR2 SYGVKD. The V gene lost 3 bases and the J gene lost 6 bases, with 14 bases spanning the gap. Sequencing was carried out using peripheral blood. This chain links TRBV10-3 with TRBJ1-2, with D perhaps matching TRBD1 (6 bases). The receptor was derived from a young woman with COVID-19, enrolled during active disease. For the CDR3, the DNA is TGTGCCATCAGTGATTTGGGGGCGCGTGATGGCTACACCTTC. Its protein is CAISDLGARDGYTF.